This T cell receptor (beta chain) was sequenced during a study of T-cell memory formation after mild COVID-19. Background on the study: TCR clusters mostly belonged to single donors.

Study observations and caveats: The main location of contracting CD4+ clones was CM and EM, and that of contracting CD8+ clones was EMRA.

Via MiXCR, TCRdb re-called the 5' RACE reads, giving one row per CDR3 protein. The data show fewer than 550,000 distinct CDR3 sequences, 15% to 25% seen once. This clonotype was observed at least ten times. Antigen specificity is unknown. Trimming removed 6 bases from V and 0 bases from J, with 9 bases in between. The CDR3 is 13 amino acids. The chain carries TRBV12-3 or TRBV12-4 and TRBJ2-7; perhaps TRBD2 as D (6 bases). Source material: PBMCs or a T cell subset sorted from them (not recorded which). This receptor was obtained from an adult woman who had mild COVID-19 (a few samples of this study predate the infection). Cell type and time point are not known. The CDR3 loop is CASSLGLSYEQYF. The CDR3 DNA follows: TGTGCCAGCAGCCTGGGACTCTCCTACGAGCAGTACTTC.